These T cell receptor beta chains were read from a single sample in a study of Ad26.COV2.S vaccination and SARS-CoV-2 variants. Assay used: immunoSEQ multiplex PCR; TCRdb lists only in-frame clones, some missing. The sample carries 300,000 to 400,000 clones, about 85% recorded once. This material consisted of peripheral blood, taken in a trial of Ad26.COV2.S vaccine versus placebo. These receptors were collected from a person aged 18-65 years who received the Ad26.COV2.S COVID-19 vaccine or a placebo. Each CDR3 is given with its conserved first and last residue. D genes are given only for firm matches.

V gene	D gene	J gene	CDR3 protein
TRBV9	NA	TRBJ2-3	CASSVAPGPDTQYF
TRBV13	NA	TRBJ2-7	CASSYEQYF
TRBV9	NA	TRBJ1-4	CASSVGGELFF
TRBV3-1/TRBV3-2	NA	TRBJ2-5	CASSGLEPGTGETQYF
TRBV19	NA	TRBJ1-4	CASSIGREVEKLFF
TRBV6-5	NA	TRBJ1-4	CASSYSSPTGEKLFF
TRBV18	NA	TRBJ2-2	CASSPLSPGTGELFF
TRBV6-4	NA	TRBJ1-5	CASSDGSNQPQHF
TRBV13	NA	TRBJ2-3	CASSRIGVSNTQYF
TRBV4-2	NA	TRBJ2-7	CASSQRGSDEQYF
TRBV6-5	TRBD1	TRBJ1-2	CASSYPTGGRSGYTF
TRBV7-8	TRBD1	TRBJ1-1	CASREQGIRAEAFF
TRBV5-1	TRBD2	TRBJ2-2	CASSPSPLAGSNTGELFF
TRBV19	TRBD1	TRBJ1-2	CASRSDRDSWNYGYTF
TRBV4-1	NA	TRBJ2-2	CASSQETTNTGELFF
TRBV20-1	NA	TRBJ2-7	CSASNPGSSYEQYF
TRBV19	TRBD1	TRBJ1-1	CASSPRQGASTEAFF
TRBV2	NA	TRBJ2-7	CASSVGPAYEQYF
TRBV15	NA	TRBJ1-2	CATSREGDSRGYTF
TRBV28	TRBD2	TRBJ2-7	CASSWKPGGSYEQYF
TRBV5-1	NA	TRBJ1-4	CASSPDIANEKLFF
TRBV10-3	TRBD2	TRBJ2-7	CAISESRGESYEQYF